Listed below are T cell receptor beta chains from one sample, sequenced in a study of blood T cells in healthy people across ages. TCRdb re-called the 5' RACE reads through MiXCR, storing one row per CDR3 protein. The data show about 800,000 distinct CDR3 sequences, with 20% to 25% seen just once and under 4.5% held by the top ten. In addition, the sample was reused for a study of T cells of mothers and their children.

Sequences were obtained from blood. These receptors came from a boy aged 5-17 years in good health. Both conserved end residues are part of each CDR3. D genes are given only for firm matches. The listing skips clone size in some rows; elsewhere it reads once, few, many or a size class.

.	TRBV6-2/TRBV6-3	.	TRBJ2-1	TGTGCCAGCAGTTTGGCTTTGCTCCGGGGTGAGCAGTTCTTC	CASSLALLRGEQFF
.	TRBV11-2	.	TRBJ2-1	TGTGCCAGTGGGGGGACGAAGGAGAATGAGCAGTTCTTC	CASGGTKENEQFF
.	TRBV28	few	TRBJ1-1	TGTGCCAGCAGTTCGATGAGCACTGAAGCTTTCTTT	CASSSMSTEAFF
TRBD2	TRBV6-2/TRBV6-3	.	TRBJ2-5	TGTGCCAGCAGGACCGGACTAGCTGGGAGGACCCAGTACTTC	CASRTGLAGRTQYF
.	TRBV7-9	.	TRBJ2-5	TGTGCCAGCAGCTTAGGCTCTACGGGATCGGAGACCCAGTACTTC	CASSLGSTGSETQYF
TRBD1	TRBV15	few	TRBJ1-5	TGTGCCACCAGCAGAGATTTAAGGACAGGGGGTCAGCCCCAGCATTTT	CATSRDLRTGGQPQHF
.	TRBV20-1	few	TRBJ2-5	TGCAGTGTCCCGGAGACCCAGTACTTC	CSVPETQYF
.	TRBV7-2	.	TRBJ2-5	TGTGCCAGCAGCTTAGATGGCGGTGAGGAGACCCGGTACTTC	CASSLDGGEETRYF
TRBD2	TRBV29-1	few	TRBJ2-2	TGCAGCTGCAGCGGGAGTGTTAGGGGCGGGGAGCTGTTTTTT	CSCSGSVRGGELFF
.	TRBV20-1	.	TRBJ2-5	TGCAGCGCCTTATCCAAGAGGCGGCAGACCCAGTACTTC	CSALSKRRQTQYF